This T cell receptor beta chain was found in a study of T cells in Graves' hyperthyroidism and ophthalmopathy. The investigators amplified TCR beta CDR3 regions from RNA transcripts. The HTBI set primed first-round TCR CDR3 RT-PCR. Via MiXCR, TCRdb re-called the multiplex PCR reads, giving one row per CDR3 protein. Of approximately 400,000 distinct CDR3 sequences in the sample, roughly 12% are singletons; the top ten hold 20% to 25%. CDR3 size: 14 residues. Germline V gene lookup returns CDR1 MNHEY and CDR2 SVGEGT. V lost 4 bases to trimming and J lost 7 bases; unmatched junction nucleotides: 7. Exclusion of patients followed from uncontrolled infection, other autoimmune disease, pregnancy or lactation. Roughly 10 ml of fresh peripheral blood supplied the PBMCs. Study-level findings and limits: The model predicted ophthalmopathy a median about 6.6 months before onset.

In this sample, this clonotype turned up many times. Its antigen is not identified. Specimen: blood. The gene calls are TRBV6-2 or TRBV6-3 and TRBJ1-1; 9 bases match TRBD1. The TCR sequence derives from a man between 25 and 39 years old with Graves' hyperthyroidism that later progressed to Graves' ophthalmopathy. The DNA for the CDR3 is TGTGCCAGCAGTTCGGGACAGGGCGTGGTTGAAGCTTTCTTT. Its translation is CASSSGQGVVEAFF.